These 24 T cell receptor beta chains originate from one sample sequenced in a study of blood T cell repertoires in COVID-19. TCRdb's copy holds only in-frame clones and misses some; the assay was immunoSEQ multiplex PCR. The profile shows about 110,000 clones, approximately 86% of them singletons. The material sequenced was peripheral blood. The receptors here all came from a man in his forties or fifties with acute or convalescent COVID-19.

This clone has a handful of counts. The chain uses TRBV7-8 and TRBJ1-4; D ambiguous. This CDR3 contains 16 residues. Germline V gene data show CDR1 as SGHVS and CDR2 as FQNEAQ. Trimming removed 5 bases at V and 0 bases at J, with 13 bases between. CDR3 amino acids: CASSQPSEATNEKLFF. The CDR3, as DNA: TGTGCCAGCAGCCAACCTAGCGAAGCAACTAATGAAAAACTGTTTTTT.

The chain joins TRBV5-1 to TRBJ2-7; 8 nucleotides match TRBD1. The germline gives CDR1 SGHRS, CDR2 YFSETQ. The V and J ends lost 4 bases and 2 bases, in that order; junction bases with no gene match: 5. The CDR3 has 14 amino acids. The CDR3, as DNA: TGCGCCAGCAGCAGGACAGGGAAACCCTACGAGCAGTACTTC. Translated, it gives CASSRTGKPYEQYF.

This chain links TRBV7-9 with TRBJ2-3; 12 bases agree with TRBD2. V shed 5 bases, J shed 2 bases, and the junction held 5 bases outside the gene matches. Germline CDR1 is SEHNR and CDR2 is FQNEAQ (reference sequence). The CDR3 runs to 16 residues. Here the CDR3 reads CASSPGLAGYTDTQYF. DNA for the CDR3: TGTGCCAGCAGCCCAGGACTAGCGGGGTACACAGATACGCAGTATTTT.

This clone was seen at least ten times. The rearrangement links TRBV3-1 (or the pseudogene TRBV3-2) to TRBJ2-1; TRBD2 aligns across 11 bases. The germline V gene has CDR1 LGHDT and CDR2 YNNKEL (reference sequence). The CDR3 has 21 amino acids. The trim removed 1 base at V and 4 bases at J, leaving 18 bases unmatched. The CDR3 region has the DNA TGTGCCAGCAGCCAAGCCCGACCGGGACTAGCGGTGCTTCAACTATACAATGAGCAGTTCTTC. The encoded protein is CASSQARPGLAVLQLYNEQFF.

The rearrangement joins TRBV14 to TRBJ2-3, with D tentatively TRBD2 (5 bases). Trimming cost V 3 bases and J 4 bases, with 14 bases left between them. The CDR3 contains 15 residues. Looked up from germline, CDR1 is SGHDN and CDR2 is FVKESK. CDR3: CASSQAGPIADTQYF. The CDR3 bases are TGTGCCAGCAGCCAGGCGGGTCCGATCGCAGATACGCAGTATTTT.

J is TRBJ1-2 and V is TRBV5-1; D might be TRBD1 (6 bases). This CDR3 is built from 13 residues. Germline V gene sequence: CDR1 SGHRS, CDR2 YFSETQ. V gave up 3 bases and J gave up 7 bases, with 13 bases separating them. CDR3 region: CASSSNRVAGYTF. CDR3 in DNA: TGCGCCAGCAGCTCTAACAGGGTCGCTGGCTACACCTTC. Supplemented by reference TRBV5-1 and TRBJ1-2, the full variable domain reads KAGVTQTPRYLIKTRGQQVTLSCSPISGHRSVSWYQQTPGQGLQFLFEYFSETQRNKGNFPGRFSGRQFSNSRSEMNVSTLELGDSALYLCASSSNRVAGYTFGSGTRLTVV.

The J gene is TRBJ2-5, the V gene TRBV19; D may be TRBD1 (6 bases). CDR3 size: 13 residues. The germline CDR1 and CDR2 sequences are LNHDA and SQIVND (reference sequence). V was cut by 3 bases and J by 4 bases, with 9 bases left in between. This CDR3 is CASSMAGVETQYF. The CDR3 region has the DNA TGTGCCAGTAGTATGGCAGGGGTAGAGACCCAGTACTTC.

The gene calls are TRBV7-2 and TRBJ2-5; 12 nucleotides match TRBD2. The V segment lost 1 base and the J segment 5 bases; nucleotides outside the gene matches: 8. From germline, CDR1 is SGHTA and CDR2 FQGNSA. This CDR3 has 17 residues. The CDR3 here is CASSLGLAGAQGETQYF. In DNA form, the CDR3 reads TGTGCCAGCAGCTTAGGACTAGCGGGGGCTCAAGGGGAGACCCAGTACTTC.

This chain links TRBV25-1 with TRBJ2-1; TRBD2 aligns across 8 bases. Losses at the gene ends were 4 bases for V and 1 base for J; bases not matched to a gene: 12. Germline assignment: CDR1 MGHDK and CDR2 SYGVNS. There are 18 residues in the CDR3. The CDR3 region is CASSVASGYSLSYNEQFF. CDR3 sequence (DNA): TGTGCCAGCAGTGTGGCTAGCGGGTACTCTCTTTCCTACAATGAGCAGTTCTTC. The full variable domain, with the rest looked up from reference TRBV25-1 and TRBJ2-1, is EADIYQTPRYLVIGTGKKITLECSQTMGHDKMYWYQQDPGMELHLIHYSYGVNSTEKGDLSSESTVSRIRTEHFPLTLESARPSHTSQYLCASSVASGYSLSYNEQFFGPGTRLTVL.

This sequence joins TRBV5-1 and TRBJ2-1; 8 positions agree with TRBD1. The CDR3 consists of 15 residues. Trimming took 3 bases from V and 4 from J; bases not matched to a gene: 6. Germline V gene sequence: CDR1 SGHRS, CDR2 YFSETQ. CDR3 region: CASSSGTGVYNEQFF. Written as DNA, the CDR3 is TGCGCCAGCAGCTCCGGGACAGGAGTTTACAATGAGCAGTTCTTC.

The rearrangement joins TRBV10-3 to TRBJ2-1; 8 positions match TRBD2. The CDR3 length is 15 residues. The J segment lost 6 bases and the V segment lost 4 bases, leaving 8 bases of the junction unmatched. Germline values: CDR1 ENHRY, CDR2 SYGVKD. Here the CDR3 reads CAISGSGRGLNEQFF. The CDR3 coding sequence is TGTGCCATCAGTGGGAGCGGGAGAGGTCTCAATGAGCAGTTCTTC.

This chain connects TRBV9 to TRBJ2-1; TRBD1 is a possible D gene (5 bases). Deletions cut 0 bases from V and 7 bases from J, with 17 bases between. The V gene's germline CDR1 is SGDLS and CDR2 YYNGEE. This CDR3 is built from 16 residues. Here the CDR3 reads CASSVVGIDSINEQFF. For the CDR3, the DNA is TGTGCCAGCAGCGTAGTTGGGATTGACAGTATAAATGAGCAGTTCTTC.

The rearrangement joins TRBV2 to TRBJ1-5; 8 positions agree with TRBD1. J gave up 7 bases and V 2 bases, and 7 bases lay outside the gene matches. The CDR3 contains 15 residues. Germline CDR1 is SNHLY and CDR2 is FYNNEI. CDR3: CASSETGQGRQPQHF. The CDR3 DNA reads TGTGCCAGCAGTGAAACAGGACAGGGTAGACAGCCCCAGCATTTT. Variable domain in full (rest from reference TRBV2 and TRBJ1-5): EPEVTQTPSHQVTQMGQEVILRCVPISNHLYFYWYRQILGQKVEFLVSFYNNEISEKSEIFDDQFSVERPDGSNFTLKIRSTKLEDSAMYFCASSETGQGRQPQHFGDGTRLSIL.

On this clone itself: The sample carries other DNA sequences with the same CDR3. The chain's CDR3 is CASSGTSGQETQYF. For the CDR3, the DNA is TGTGCCAGCAGCGGGACTAGCGGACAAGAGACCCAGTACTTC. J is TRBJ2-5 and V is TRBV2, with 11 bases lining up with TRBD2. Germline values: CDR1 SNHLY, CDR2 FYNNEI. The V gene end was trimmed by 6 bases and the J gene end by 2 bases; junction bases not matched to a gene: 2. The CDR3 is 14 residues long.

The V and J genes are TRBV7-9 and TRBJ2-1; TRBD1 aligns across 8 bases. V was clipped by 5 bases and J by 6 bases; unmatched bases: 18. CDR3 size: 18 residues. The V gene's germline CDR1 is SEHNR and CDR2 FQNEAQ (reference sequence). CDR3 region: CASSAPYLGTGVANEQFF. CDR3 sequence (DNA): TGTGCCAGCAGCGCACCGTATCTAGGGACAGGAGTAGCCAATGAGCAGTTCTTC. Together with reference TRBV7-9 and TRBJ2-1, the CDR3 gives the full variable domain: DTGVSQNPRHKITKRGQNVTFRCDPISEHNRLYWYRQTLGQGPEFLTYFQNEAQLEKSRLLSDRFSAERPKGSFSTLEIQRTEQGDSAMYLCASSAPYLGTGVANEQFFGPGTRLTVL.

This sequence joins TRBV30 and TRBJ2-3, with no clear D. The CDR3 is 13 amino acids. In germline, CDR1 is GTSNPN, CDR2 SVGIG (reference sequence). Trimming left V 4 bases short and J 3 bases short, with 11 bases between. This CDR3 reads CAWNSRLTDTQYF. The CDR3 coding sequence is TGTGCCTGGAATTCGCGGTTGACAGATACGCAGTATTTT.

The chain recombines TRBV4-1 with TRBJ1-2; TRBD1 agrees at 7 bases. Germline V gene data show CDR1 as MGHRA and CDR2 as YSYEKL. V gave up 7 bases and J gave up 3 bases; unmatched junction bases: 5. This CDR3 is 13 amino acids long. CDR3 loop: CASNHRGDYGYTF. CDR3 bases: TGCGCCAGCAATCACAGGGGCGACTATGGCTACACCTTC.

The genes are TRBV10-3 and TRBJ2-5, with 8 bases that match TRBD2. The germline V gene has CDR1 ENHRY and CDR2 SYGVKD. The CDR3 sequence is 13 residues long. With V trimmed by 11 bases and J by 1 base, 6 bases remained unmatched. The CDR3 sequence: CASTGGPQETQYF. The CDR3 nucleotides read TGTGCCTCCACGGGAGGGCCCCAAGAGACCCAGTACTTC.

Here the CDR3 reads CATVAGGSYNEQFF. DNA for the CDR3: TGTGCCACCGTAGCGGGAGGGTCCTACAATGAGCAGTTCTTC. The chain links TRBV27 to TRBJ2-1; TRBD2 agrees at 11 bases. CDR3 length: 14 residues. V was clipped by 10 bases and J by 1 base; unmatched bases: 3. The germline V gene encodes CDR1 MNHEY and CDR2 SMNVEV (reference sequence).

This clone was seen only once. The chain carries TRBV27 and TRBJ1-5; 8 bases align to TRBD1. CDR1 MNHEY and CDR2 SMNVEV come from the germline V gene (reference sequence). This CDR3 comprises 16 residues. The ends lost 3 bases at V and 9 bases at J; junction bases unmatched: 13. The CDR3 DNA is TGTGCCAGCAGTTTGGCTACAGGGGGGGGTTCGGGGCCCCAGCATTTT. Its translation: CASSLATGGGSGPQHF.

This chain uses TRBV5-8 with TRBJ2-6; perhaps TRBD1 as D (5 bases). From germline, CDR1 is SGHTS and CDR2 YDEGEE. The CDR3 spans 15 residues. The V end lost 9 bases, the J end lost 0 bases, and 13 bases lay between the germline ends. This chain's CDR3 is CATQTAHSGANVLTF. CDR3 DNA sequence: TGTGCCACCCAGACAGCCCACTCTGGGGCCAACGTCCTGACTTTC. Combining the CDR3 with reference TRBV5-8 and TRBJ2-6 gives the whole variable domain EAGVTQSPTHLIKTRGQQATLRCSPISGHTSVYWYQQALGLGLQFLLWYDEGEERNRGNFPPRFSGRQFPNYSSELNVNALELEDSALYLCATQTAHSGANVLTFGAGSRLTVL.

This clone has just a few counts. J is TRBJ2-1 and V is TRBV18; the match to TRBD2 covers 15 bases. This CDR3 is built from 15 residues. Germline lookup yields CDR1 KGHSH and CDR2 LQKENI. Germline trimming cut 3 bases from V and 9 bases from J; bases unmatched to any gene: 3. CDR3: CASSPEGLAGGEQFF. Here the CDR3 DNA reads TGTGCCAGCTCACCCGAGGGACTAGCGGGGGGTGAGCAGTTCTTC.

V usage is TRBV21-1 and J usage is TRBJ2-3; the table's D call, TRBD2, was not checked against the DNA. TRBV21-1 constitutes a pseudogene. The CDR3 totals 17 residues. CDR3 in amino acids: CASRKPSSGTRTDTQYF. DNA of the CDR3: TGTGCCAGCAGAAAACCCTCCTCCGGGACTCGCACAGATACGCAGTATTTT.

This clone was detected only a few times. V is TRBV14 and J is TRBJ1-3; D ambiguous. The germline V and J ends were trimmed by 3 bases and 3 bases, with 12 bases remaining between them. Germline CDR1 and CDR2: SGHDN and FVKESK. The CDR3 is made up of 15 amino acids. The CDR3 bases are TGTGCCAGCAGCCATGGTTTCACTGGTGGAAACACCATATATTTT. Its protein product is CASSHGFTGGNTIYF. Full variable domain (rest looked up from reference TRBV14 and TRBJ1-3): EAGVTQFPSHSVIEKGQTVTLRCDPISGHDNLYWYRRVMGKEIKFLLHFVKESKQDESGMPNNRFLAERTGGTYSTLKVQPAELEDSGVYFCASSHGFTGGNTIYFGEGSWLTVV.